The source of this T cell receptor beta chain is a study of blood T cell repertoires in COVID-19. The germline V gene encodes CDR1 MGHDK and CDR2 SYGVNS. This CDR3 spans 14 amino acids. V was pared by 6 bases and J by 6 bases, with 4 bases of the junction left unmatched. As handled by the study authors: It was from reference gene primer amplification that nucleated cell counts were estimated. Some clones are missing from TCRdb's copy, which holds only in-frame ones; the method was immunoSEQ multiplex PCR. The V and J calls and clone size come from that table; D and trimming were worked out from the DNA. This table holds 220,000 or so clones, over 75% found once. Symptom resolution, clearance, or two negative PCRs marked the recovered donors of Cohort 3.

The chain combines TRBV25-1 with TRBJ1-4; 10 positions match TRBD1. The sequenced material came from PBMCs or T cells enriched from blood (not recorded which). This clonotype was obtained from a woman aged 60-75 years who had recovered from COVID-19. The CDR3 nucleotides read TGTGCCAGCAGGGGGGGACAGGGGTATGAAAAACTGTTTTTT. Amino acid sequence: CASRGGQGYEKLFF.